Below are 7 T cell receptor beta chains sequenced from a single sample in a study of T cell responses to AZD1222 COVID-19 vaccine. Generated by immunoSEQ multiplex PCR, the TCRdb table keeps only in-frame clones and is missing some. The data show fewer than 200,000 clones, approximately 90% seen once. The specimen was peripheral blood, collected on day 0 of AZD1222 vaccination. The source of these receptors is an adult in good health.

V and J are TRBV7-9 and TRBJ2-3; D gene ambiguous. V was trimmed by 0 bases and J by 6 bases, leaving 10 bases between them. This CDR3 has 14 residues. Germline loops: CDR1 SEHNR, CDR2 FQNEAQ (reference sequence). CDR3 protein: CASSLAVVSDTQYF. CDR3 coding DNA: TGTGCCAGCAGCTTAGCGGTTGTGTCGGATACGCAGTATTTT.

The chain recombines TRBV5-3 with TRBJ1-5; D gene unclear. TRBV5-3 is labeled an ORF, and its function is uncertain. The CDR3 extends over 17 amino acids. The ends were cut back, 2 bases at V and 7 bases at J, with 22 bases in the middle. This chain's CDR3 is CARSLYVHRRSYQPQHF. Here the CDR3 DNA reads TGTGCCAGAAGCTTATACGTGCATCGAAGGTCGTACCAGCCCCAGCATTTT.

The chain links TRBV7-3 to TRBJ2-7, with 7 bases matching TRBD2. Germline values: CDR1 SGHTA, CDR2 FQGTGA. After removal of 5 bases from V and 0 bases from J, the junction contained 13 bases not matched to a gene. The CDR3 is 17 amino acids. The CDR3 DNA reads TGTGCCAGCAGCCCCCACTCGGGGAGGGTTTCCTCCTACGAGCAGTACTTC. This translates into CASSPHSGRVSSYEQYF.

V and J are TRBV5-1 and TRBJ2-5; 8 nucleotides align to TRBD1. CDR3 length equals 15 residues. Germline V gene sequence: CDR1 SGHRS, CDR2 YFSETQ. The ends lost 5 bases at V and 4 bases at J; junction bases unmatched: 10. The CDR3 sequence is CASRPSGTGRETQYF. CDR3 bases: TGCGCCAGCAGGCCCTCCGGGACAGGACGAGAGACCCAGTACTTC.

V and J are TRBV5-5 and TRBJ1-3, with unresolved D. This CDR3 is built from 16 residues. Trimming removed 4 bases from V and 0 bases from J, with 14 bases in between. Germline loops: CDR1 SGHKS, CDR2 YYEKEE (reference sequence). The chain's CDR3 is CASSTISGTSGNTIYF. The CDR3 DNA reads as TGTGCCAGCAGCACCATAAGTGGAACCTCTGGAAACACCATATATTTT.

The J gene is TRBJ1-3, the V gene TRBV7-2; 11 positions match TRBD1. This CDR3 is built from 15 residues. Per the germline V gene, CDR1 is SGHTA and CDR2 is FQGNSA. The V gene end was trimmed by 8 bases and the J gene end by 7 bases; junction bases not matched to a gene: 10. The CDR3: CASAEHGTGGNTIYF. The CDR3, as DNA: TGTGCCAGCGCTGAACATGGGACAGGGGGGAACACCATATATTTT.

This chain links TRBV5-1 with TRBJ1-2; possibly TRBD1 for D (5 bases). V dropped 2 bases and J dropped 0 bases, with 8 bases sitting between them. Germline CDR1 and CDR2: SGHRS and YFSETQ. The CDR3 contains 14 residues. The CDR3 spells CASSFQGANYGYTF. DNA of the CDR3: TGCGCCAGCAGCTTTCAGGGCGCTAACTATGGCTACACCTTC.